Presented here are 10 T cell receptor beta chains from one specimen sequenced in a study of blood T cell repertoires in COVID-19. Measured with immunoSEQ multiplex PCR; TCRdb has only the in-frame clones, and not every one. The repertoire holds under 140,000 clones, 75% to 85% seen once, with approximately 17% in the top ten. The sample taken for sequencing was peripheral blood. All receptors derive from a woman aged 60-75 years with acute or convalescent COVID-19.

This clone was seen once. The chain recombines TRBV6-2 or TRBV6-3 with TRBJ1-5, with 8 bases fitting TRBD1. V gave up 5 bases and J gave up 6 bases; unmatched junction bases: 12. The CDR3 contains 16 residues. Germline V gene data show CDR1 as MNHEY and CDR2 as SVGEGT. For the CDR3, the DNA is TGTGCCAGCAGTCCCCACCCGGACAGGGTGAGTCAGCCCCAGCATTTT. Protein sequence: CASSPHPDRVSQPQHF.

V is TRBV5-6 and J is TRBJ1-5, with TRBD1 as a possible D gene (6 bases). The CDR3 is 14 residues long. Germline V gene lookup returns CDR1 SGHDT and CDR2 YYEEEE. Trimming removed 0 bases at V and 7 bases at J, with 11 bases between. CDR3 coding DNA: TGTGCCAGCAGCTTGGGTGGGACAACGCAGCCCCAGCATTTT. Amino acids: CASSLGGTTQPQHF.

The V call is TRBV4-2, the J call TRBJ1-1; D ambiguous. Germline V gene lookup returns CDR1 LGHNA and CDR2 YNFKEQ. This CDR3 has 14 amino acids. V was cut by 1 base and J by 0 bases, with 6 bases left in between. CDR3 DNA: TGTGCCAGCAGCCAAGTAGCCCTGAACACTGAAGCTTTCTTT. Translated: CASSQVALNTEAFF.

This clone appeared a few times. The J gene is TRBJ2-7, the V gene TRBV7-2, with TRBD2 matching 8 bases. V was pared by 1 base and J by 3 bases, with 2 bases of the junction left unmatched. There are 14 residues in the CDR3. Germline V gene data show CDR1 as SGHTA and CDR2 as FQGNSA. CDR3 nucleotides: TGTGCCAGCAGCTTAGAAGCGGGGGACTACGAGCAGTACTTC. This codes for CASSLEAGDYEQYF.

The chain couples TRBV4-2 to TRBJ2-5, with 8 bases fitting TRBD2. This CDR3 is 15 amino acids long. J lost 3 bases, V lost 1 base, and 4 bases had no gene match. Germline CDR1 and CDR2: LGHNA and YNFKEQ. Here the CDR3 reads CASSQGEAGEETQYF. CDR3 in DNA: TGTGCCAGCAGCCAAGGTGAAGCGGGGGAAGAGACCCAGTACTTC.

V is TRBV29-1 and J is TRBJ2-5; 10 bases line up with TRBD1. With 6 bases clipped from V and 4 bases from J, the junction kept 11 bases outside the gene matches. CDR1 and CDR2 (germline): SQVTM, ANQGSEA. The CDR3 runs 15 residues. Here the CDR3 DNA reads TGCAGCGTGTGGGGGGAGACAGGGGGCTCAGAGACCCAGTACTTC. Its protein product is CSVWGETGGSETQYF. Variable domain in full (rest from reference TRBV29-1 and TRBJ2-5): SAVISQKPSRDICQRGTSLTIQCQVDSQVTMMFWYRQQPGQSLTLIATANQGSEATYESGFVIDKFPISRPNLTFSTLTVSNMSPEDSSIYLCSVWGETGGSETQYFGPGTRLLVL.

This chain links TRBV14 with TRBJ2-6; D perhaps matches TRBD1 (6 bases). The V end was cut by 1 base, the J end by 1 base, with 8 bases between. CDR1 and CDR2 from the germline V gene are SGHDN and FVKESK. There are 16 residues in the CDR3. CDR3: CASSQVTGSGANVLTF. The CDR3 bases are TGTGCCAGCAGCCAAGTCACAGGGTCTGGGGCCAACGTCCTGACTTTC.

This clone was seen many times. The same CDR3 arises from other DNA sequences in this sample as well. The V and J genes are TRBV7-9 and TRBJ2-7; D is unclear. V shed 1 base and J shed 0 bases, with 10 bases lying between them. Germline CDR1 SEHNR, CDR2 FQNEAQ (reference sequence). This CDR3 is 15 amino acids long. Here the CDR3 reads CASSLVVAGSYEQYF. DNA for the CDR3: TGTGCCAGCAGCTTAGTGGTGGCAGGCTCCTACGAGCAGTACTTC.

V and J are TRBV24-1 and TRBJ1-5, with D maybe TRBD1 (5 bases). Germline V gives CDR1 KGHDR, CDR2 SFDVKD. The CDR3 is 15 residues long. Trimming took 3 bases from V and 10 from J, leaving 18 bases between them. The CDR3 region is CATSDPAQGLGPQHF. CDR3 in DNA: TGTGCCACCAGTGATCCAGCTCAGGGCCTTGGTCCCCAGCATTTT.

The chain recombines TRBV5-1 with TRBJ1-5, with 9 nucleotides matching TRBD1. V trimming: 1 base; J trimming: 7 bases; junction bases outside the gene matches: 6. The germline gives CDR1 SGHRS, CDR2 YFSETQ. This CDR3 comprises 15 residues. This CDR3 reads CASSLTGGAGQPQHF. Written as DNA, the CDR3 is TGCGCCAGCAGCTTGACAGGGGGCGCGGGCCAGCCCCAGCATTTT.